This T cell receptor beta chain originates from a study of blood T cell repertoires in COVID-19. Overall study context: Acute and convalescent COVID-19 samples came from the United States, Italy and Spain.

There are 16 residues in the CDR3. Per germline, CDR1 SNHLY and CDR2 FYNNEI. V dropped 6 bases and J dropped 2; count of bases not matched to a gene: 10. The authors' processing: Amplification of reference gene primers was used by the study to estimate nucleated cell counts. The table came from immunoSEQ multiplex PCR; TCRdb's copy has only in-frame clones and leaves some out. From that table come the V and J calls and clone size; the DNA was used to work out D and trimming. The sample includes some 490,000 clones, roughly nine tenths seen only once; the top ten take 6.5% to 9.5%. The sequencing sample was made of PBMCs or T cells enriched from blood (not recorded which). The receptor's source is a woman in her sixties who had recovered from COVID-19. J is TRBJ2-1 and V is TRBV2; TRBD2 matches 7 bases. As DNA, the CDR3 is TGTGCCAGCAGGGGCAACCGGGGAGGGCCCTACAATGAGCAGTTCTTC. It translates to CASRGNRGGPYNEQFF.